This TCR beta chain was sequenced in a study of CD8 T cells in Susac syndrome. Whole-study findings and limits: The study's TCR sequencing and HLA analysis drew on a certain number of individuals. That number was acknowledged as relatively small.

The sequenced target, TCR beta, came from blood CD8+ and CD4+ T cells. Of note for this clonotype: Its specificity is unknown.

Random hexamers primed reverse transcription of about 0.45 to 1 ug RNA. TCRdb recomputed calls from the immunoSEQ multiplex PCR reads with MiXCR, one row per CDR3 protein. This sample has 150,000 to 200,000 distinct CDR3 sequences, with under 95% found just once. The V segment lost 8 bases and the J segment 5 bases; nucleotides outside the gene matches: 14. The CDR3 spans 16 residues. Germline V gene sequence: CDR1 MNHNS, CDR2 SASEGT. This rearrangement joins TRBV6-1 to TRBJ2-3; 9 bases line up with TRBD1. Sequenced input: CD4+ T cells from PBMCs. The clonotype was recovered from a human donor in good health. The CDR3 sequence: CASRLNPGQGGDTQYF. The CDR3 nucleotides read TGTGCCAGCCGACTAAACCCGGGACAGGGAGGAGATACGCAGTATTTT.